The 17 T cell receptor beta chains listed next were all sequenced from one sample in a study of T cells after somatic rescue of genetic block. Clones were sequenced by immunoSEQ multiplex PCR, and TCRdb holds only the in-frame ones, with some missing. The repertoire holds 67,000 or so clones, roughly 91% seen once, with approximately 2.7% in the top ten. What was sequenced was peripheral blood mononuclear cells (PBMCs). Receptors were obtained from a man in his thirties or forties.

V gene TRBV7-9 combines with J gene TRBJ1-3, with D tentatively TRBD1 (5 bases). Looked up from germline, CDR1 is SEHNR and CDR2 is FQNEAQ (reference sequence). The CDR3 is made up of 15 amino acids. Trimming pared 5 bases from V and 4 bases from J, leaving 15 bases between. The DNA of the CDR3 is TGTGCCAGCAGCCCTGCAGGGTATTCCGGAAACACCATATATTTT. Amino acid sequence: CASSPAGYSGNTIYF. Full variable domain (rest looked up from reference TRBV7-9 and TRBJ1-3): DTGVSQNPRHKITKRGQNVTFRCDPISEHNRLYWYRQTLGQGPEFLTYFQNEAQLEKSRLLSDRFSAERPKGSFSTLEIQRTEQGDSAMYLCASSPAGYSGNTIYFGEGSWLTVV.

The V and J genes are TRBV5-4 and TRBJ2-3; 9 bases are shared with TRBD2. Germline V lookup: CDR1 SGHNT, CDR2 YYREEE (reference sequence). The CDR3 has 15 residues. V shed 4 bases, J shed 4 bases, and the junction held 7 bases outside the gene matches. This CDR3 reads CASSGLAGAPDTQYF. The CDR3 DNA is TGTGCCAGCAGCGGATTAGCGGGAGCTCCAGATACGCAGTATTTT. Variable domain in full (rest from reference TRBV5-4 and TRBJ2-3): ETGVTQSPTHLIKTRGQQVTLRCSSQSGHNTVSWYQQALGQGPQFIFQYYREEENGRGNFPPRFSGLQFPNYSSELNVNALELDDSALYLCASSGLAGAPDTQYFGPGTRLTVL.

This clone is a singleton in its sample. This CDR3 reads CASSLTRTGTAFF. The CDR3, as DNA: TGTGCCAGCAGCTTAACCCGGACAGGGACAGCTTTCTTT. This chain joins TRBV7-3 and TRBJ1-1; 8 bases map to TRBD1. The CDR3 totals 13 residues. V trimming: 0 bases; J trimming: 10 bases; junction bases outside the gene matches: 4. Germline lookup yields CDR1 SGHTA and CDR2 FQGTGA.

The CDR3 loop is CASSYDSGGYEQYF. DNA of the CDR3: TGTGCCAGCAGTTATGATAGCGGGGGCTACGAGCAGTACTTC. The rearrangement uses TRBV2 and TRBJ2-7; 9 bases map to TRBD2. The V gene's germline CDR1 is SNHLY and CDR2 FYNNEI. V dropped 5 bases and J dropped 3; count of bases not matched to a gene: 5. The CDR3 covers 14 residues.

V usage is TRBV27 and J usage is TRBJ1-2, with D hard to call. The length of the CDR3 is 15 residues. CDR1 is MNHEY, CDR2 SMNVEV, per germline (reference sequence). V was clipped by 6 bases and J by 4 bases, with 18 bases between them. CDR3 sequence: CASSPLGAGVYGYTF. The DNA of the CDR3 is TGTGCCAGCAGCCCCCTGGGTGCAGGAGTCTATGGCTACACCTTC.

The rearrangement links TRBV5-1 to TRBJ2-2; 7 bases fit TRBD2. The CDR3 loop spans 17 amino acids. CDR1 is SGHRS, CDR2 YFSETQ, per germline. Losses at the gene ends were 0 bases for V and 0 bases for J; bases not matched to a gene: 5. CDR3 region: CASSLEIAGPNTGELFF. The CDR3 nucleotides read TGCGCCAGCAGCTTGGAAATAGCGGGCCCGAACACCGGGGAGCTGTTTTTT.

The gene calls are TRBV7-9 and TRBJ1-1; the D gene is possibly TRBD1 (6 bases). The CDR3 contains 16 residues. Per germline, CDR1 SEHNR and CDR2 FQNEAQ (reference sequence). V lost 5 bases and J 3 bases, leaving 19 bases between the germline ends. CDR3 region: CASSPSGAKLDTEAFF. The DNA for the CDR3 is TGTGCCAGCAGCCCCTCAGGGGCGAAACTTGACACTGAAGCTTTCTTT.

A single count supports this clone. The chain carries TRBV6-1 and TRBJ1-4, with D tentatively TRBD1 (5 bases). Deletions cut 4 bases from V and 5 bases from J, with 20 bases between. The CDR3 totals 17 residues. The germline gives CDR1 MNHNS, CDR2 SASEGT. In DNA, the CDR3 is TGTGCCAGCAGTGCCCGCCATTCGGGACGCAAAAATGAAAAACTGTTTTTT. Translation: CASSARHSGRKNEKLFF.

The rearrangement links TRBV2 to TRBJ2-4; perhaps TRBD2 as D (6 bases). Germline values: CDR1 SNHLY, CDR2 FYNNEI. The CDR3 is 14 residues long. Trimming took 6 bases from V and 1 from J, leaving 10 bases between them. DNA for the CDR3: TGTGCCAGCAGGGAGGGGCTGGCCAAAAACATTCAGTACTTC. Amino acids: CASREGLAKNIQYF.

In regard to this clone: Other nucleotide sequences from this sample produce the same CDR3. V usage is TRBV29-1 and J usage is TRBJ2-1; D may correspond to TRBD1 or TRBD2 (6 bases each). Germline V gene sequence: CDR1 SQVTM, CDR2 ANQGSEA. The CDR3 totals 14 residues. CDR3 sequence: CSVREGGSYNEQFF. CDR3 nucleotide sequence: TGCAGTGTACGAGAGGGGGGCTCCTACAATGAGCAGTTCTTC.

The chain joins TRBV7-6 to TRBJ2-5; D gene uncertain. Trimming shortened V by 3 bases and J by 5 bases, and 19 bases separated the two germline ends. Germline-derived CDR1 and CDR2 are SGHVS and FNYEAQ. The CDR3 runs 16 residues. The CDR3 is CASSFGLGSDGETQYF. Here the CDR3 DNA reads TGTGCCAGCAGCTTCGGGCTCGGGTCCGACGGGGAGACCCAGTACTTC.

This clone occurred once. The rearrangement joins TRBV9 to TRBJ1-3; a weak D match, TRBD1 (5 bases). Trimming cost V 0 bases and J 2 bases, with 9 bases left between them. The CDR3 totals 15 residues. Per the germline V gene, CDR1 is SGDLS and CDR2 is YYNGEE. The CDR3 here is CASSVEGATGNTIYF. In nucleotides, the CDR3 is TGTGCCAGCAGCGTAGAAGGGGCTACTGGAAACACCATATATTTT.

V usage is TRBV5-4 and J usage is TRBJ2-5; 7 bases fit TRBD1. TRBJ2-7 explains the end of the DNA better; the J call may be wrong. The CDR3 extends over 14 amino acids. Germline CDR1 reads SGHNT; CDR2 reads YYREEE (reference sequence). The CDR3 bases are TGTGCCAGCAGCTTAGGGGGACAGCCCTACGAGCAGTACTTC. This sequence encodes CASSLGGQPYEQYF.

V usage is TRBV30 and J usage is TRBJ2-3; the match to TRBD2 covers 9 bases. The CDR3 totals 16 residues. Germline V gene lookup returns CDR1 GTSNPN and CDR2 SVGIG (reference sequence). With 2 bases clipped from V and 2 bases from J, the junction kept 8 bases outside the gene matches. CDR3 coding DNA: TGTGCCTGGAGTTCCCAAGCGGGGGGCTTCACAGATACGCAGTATTTT. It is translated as CAWSSQAGGFTDTQYF.

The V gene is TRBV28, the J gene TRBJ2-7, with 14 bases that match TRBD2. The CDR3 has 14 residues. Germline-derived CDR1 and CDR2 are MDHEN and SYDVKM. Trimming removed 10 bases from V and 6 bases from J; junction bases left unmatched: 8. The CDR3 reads CATQRGLAGVEQYF. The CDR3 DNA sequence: TGTGCCACCCAACGGGGACTAGCGGGAGTCGAGCAGTACTTC. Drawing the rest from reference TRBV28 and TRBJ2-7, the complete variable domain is DVKVTQSSRYLVKRTGEKVFLECVQDMDHENMFWYRQDPGLGLRLIYFSYDVKMKEKGDIPEGYSVSREKKERFSLILESASTNQTSMYLCATQRGLAGVEQYFGPGTRLTVT.

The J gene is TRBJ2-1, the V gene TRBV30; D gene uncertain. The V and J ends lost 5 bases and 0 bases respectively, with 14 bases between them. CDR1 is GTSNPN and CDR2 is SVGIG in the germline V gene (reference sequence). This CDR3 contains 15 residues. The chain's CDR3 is CAWGKQETSYNEQFF. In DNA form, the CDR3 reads TGTGCCTGGGGAAAGCAGGAAACCTCCTACAATGAGCAGTTCTTC.

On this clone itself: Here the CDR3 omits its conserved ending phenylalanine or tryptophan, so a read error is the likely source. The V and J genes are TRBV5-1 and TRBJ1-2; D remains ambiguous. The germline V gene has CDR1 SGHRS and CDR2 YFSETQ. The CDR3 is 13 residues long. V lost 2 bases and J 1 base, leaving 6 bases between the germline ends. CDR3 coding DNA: TGCGCCAGCAGCTTCGGGATTAACTATGGCTACACCCTC. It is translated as CASSFGINYGYTL.